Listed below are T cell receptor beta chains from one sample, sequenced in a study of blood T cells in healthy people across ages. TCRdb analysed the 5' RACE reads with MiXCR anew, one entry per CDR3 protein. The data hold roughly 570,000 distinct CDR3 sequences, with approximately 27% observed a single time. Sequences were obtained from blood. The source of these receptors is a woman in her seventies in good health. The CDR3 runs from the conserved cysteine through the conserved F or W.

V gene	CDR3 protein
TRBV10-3	CAITSTGGAYGYTF
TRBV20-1	CSARDRTLGISGEQFF
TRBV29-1	CSVEAGAGGNYGYTF
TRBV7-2	CASSHQGQGNYEQYF
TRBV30	CAWSVVGGTYEQYF
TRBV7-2	CASSLYPGDYGYTF
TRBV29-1	CSVEDRPDEQFF
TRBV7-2	CASSLAGSGDTQYF
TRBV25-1	CASSEGIDYGYTF
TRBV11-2	CASNLAREKLFF
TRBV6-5	CASSYSTAGRGSPLHF
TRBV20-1	CSARQAGAAYNEQFF
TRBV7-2	CASSLGYEAFF
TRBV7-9	CASSASDRPYYEQYF
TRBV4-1	CVSSEQGAISPLHF
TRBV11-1	CASSRQAGGQETQYF
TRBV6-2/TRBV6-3	CASREPGQGTYEQYF
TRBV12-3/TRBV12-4	CASSRAGTGGGYNEQFF
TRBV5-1	CASSFSSGGPYNEQFF
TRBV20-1	CSARAPRAGKETQYF
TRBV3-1	CASSHRGEKLFF
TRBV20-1	CSARDPLTGELFF
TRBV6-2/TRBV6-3	CASSYGSPRTDTQYF
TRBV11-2	CASSLEWGRTDTQYF
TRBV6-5	CASSYSRGRNTIYF
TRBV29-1	CSVEGQENTEAFF
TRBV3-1	CASSQETSWGFNSPLHF
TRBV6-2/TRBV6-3	CASSYSMERQSTGELFF
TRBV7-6	CASSLAGPSYNEQFF
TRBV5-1	CASSWGTSGELFF
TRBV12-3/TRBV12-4	CASRHFNQPQHF
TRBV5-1	CASSAATGANTEAFF
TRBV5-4	CATAPSGKEYGYTF
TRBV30	CAWSGKGPGLNFYGYTF
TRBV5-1	CASSLESQGRTQYF
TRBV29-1	CSVLTGEPEKLFF
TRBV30	CAWEQELQNIQYF
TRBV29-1	CSVLFGPNEKLFF
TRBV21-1	CASSIGQGAVNEKLFF
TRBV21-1	CASKLSPGGNEQFF
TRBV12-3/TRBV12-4	CASSLHATGSLNYNEQFF
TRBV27	CASTPSPAGYAGELFF
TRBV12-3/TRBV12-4	CASSYLQGGEKLFF
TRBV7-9	CASSLTVSPYGYTF
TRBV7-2	CAGSRTSLSTDTQYF
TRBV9	CASSSQGVGSGANVLTF
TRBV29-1	CSVEEGAWTQYF
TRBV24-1	CATSDLRGVEEKLFF
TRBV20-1	CSASGRGQLTYNEQFF
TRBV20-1	CSATGQSTDTQYF
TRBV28	CASSPPGRGRYEQYF